The source of this TCR beta chain is a study of blood T cell repertoires in COVID-19. Study as a whole: Sites in the United States, Italy and Spain provided acute and convalescent COVID-19 samples.

V was clipped by 1 base and J by 3 bases, with 11 bases between them. CDR1 SGHDT and CDR2 YYEEEE come from the germline V gene. The CDR3 runs 15 residues. In Seattle, patients joined the study during active infection and were tracked longitudinally. Sequenced by immunoSEQ multiplex PCR; TCRdb stores in-frame clones only, minus some. The sample lists some 30,000 clones; approximately 85% were seen once. This receptor was taken from a woman older than 75 with COVID-19, enrolled during active disease. This sequence joins TRBV5-6 and TRBJ1-3; D is unresolved. The specimen sequenced was peripheral blood. CDR3 loop: CASSLRGLGGNTIYF. CDR3 DNA: TGTGCCAGCAGCTTGCGAGGGCTCGGTGGAAACACCATATATTTT.